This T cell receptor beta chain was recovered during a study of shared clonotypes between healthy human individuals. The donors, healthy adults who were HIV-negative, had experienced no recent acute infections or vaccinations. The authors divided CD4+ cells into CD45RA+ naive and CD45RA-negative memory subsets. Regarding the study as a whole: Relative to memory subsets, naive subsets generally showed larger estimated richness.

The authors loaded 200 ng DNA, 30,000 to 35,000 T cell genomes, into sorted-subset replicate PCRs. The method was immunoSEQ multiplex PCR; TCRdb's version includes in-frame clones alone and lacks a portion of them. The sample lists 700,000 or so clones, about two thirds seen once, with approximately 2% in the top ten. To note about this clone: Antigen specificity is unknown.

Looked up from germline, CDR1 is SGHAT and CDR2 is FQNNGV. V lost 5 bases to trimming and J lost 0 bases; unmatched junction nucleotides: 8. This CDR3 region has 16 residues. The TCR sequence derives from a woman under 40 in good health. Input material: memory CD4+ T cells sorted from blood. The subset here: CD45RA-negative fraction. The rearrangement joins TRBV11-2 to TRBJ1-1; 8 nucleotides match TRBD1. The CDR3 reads CASSPRGLQMNTEAFF. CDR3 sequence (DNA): TGTGCCAGCAGCCCCAGGGGGCTTCAAATGAACACTGAAGCTTTCTTT. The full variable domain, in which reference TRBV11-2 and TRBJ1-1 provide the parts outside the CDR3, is EAGVAQSPRYKIIEKRQSVAFWCNPISGHATLYWYQQILGQGPKLLIQFQNNGVVDDSQLPKDRFSAERLKGVDSTLKIQPAKLEDSAVYLCASSPRGLQMNTEAFFGQGTRLTVV.